This T cell receptor (beta chain) came from a study of cytomegalovirus exposure and HLA in healthy donors. PCR primers comprised 60 Vbeta and 13 Jbeta primers. Only in-frame clones appear in the TCRdb table, and some are missing; sequencing was by immunoSEQ multiplex PCR. There are 130,000 to 150,000 clones in the sample; around 73% occur only once, and 1% to 1.5% lies in the top ten. Broader study findings: Some V segments could not be told apart, so they were left out, TRBV6-2 and TRBV6-3 among them.

On this clone itself: Its antigen remains unidentified.

With 0 bases removed from V and 7 bases from J, the gap between germline ends came to 16 bases. The CDR3 spans 15 residues. Germline CDR1 reads SGDLS; CDR2 reads YYNGEE. The clonotype originates from a woman aged 40 to 55 in good health and CMV-seronegative. The chain is built from TRBV9 and TRBJ1-1; possible D gene TRBD1, 5 bases. Input material: PBMCs. In DNA, the CDR3 is TGTGCCAGCAGCGTAGTATCGGAGGGACCCAGTGAAGCTTTCTTT. This translates into CASSVVSEGPSEAFF.